This TCR beta chain was retrieved from a study of T cell responses to AZD1222 COVID-19 vaccine. General study points: At baseline, just five to seven AZD1222 recipients tested seropositive. There were mostly white British donors and more females than males, and clonal diversity was possibly underestimated.

V trimming: 5 bases; J trimming: 7 bases; junction bases outside the gene matches: 13. Germline V gives CDR1 SEHNR, CDR2 FQNEAQ (reference sequence). The CDR3 runs to 16 residues. Clones were read by immunoSEQ multiplex PCR, and TCRdb kept only the in-frame ones, dropping some. The data contain tens of thousands of clones, 80% to 85% of them singletons. This clone came up many times. Its antigen is as yet unknown. The specimen comprised peripheral blood, sampled on day 0 of AZD1222 vaccination. The receptor was isolated from an adult in good health. The chain joins TRBV7-9 to TRBJ2-3; 9 positions match TRBD1. DNA for the CDR3: TGTGCCAGCAGCCGTGCGACAGGGGGAGATGAATATACGCAGTATTTT. This gives the protein CASSRATGGDEYTQYF. Supplemented by reference TRBV7-9 and TRBJ2-3, the full variable domain reads DTGVSQNPRHKITKRGQNVTFRCDPISEHNRLYWYRQTLGQGPEFLTYFQNEAQLEKSRLLSDRFSAERPKGSFSTLEIQRTEQGDSAMYLCASSRATGGDEYTQYFGPGTRLTVL.